These 2 T cell receptor beta chains share one sample of origin, sequenced in a study of blood T cell repertoires in COVID-19. Here immunoSEQ multiplex PCR was the method, and the copy in TCRdb shows in-frame clones only, minus some. The sample lists approximately 38,000 clones, about four fifths occurring once. The sample comprised peripheral blood. These receptors came from a human donor with acute or convalescent COVID-19. The donor label of this sample is uncertain.

The chain employs TRBV30 and TRBJ1-1; D unclear. The V and J ends lost 4 bases and 1 base respectively, with 7 bases between them. Germline CDR1 and CDR2: GTSNPN and SVGIG (reference sequence). CDR3 length: 12 residues. CDR3 in DNA: TGTGCCTGGAACTACCAGAACACTGAAGCTTTCTTT. This sequence encodes CAWNYQNTEAFF.

J is TRBJ1-1 and V is TRBV7-8; no reliable D call. The CDR3 has 15 residues. The V gene lost 0 bases and the J gene lost 3 bases, with 11 bases spanning the gap. The V gene's germline CDR1 is SGHVS and CDR2 FQNEAQ. The CDR3 region has the DNA TGTGCCAGCAGCTTAGCGCGGTTTTTCGACACTGAAGCTTTCTTT. This encodes CASSLARFFDTEAFF.